This TCR beta chain was identified in a study of T cell responses to AZD1222 COVID-19 vaccine. Notes on the study in general: Two AZD1222 doses significantly raised spike-specific TCR breadth and depth over controls.

A note on this clone: Its antigen is not identified.

V lost 5 bases and J 0 bases, leaving 10 bases between the germline ends. The CDR3 totals 15 residues. Per germline, CDR1 SGHVS and CDR2 FNYEAQ. Libraries were prepared by immunoSEQ multiplex PCR; TCRdb keeps only in-frame clonotypes and omits some of them. The sample lists around 130,000 clones; approximately 90% were seen once. Here the sequenced sample was peripheral blood, taken 28 days after the second AZD1222 dose. This chain uses TRBV7-6 with TRBJ1-4, with D hard to call. This receptor was obtained from an adult who received the AZD1222 COVID-19 vaccine. CDR3 bases: TGTGCCAGCAGCCTAAACCCTGCAACTAATGAAAAACTGTTTTTT. Amino acid sequence: CASSLNPATNEKLFF.